The T cell receptor (beta chain) under discussion was sequenced for a study of blood T cell repertoires in COVID-19. Whole-study context: Whether acute or convalescent, the COVID-19 samples came from the United States, Italy and Spain. Sample material is recorded as cDNA or gDNA derived from T cells, B-cell-depleted T cells, or PBMCs.

This clone was picked up a small number of times. This study enrolled people aged about 18 to 90 from under 25 US geographic areas. How the authors handled the data: Amplification from reference gene primers served as the basis for estimated nucleated cell counts. The repertoire was sequenced with immunoSEQ multiplex PCR; TCRdb's copy has only in-frame clones and lacks some. The D gene and trimming were derived from the DNA, and the V and J assignments and clone size from that table. The data show approximately 180,000 clones, roughly 89% seen once. The CDR3 has 14 residues. V was clipped by 4 bases and J by 9 bases; unmatched bases: 5. Germline V gene data show CDR1 as LGHDT and CDR2 as YNNKEL (reference sequence).

Input material: PBMCs or T cells enriched from blood (not recorded which). This sequence joins TRBV3-1 (or the pseudogene TRBV3-2) and TRBJ2-1, with 11 nucleotides matching TRBD2. This sequence was found in a woman in her thirties or forties with acute COVID-19. CDR3 region: CASSPPGLAVEQFF. In nucleotides, the CDR3 is TGTGCCAGCAGCCCCCCGGGACTAGCGGTTGAGCAGTTCTTC.